Following are 9 T cell receptor beta chains from one sample sequenced in a study of response to subunit inactivated influenza vaccine. TCRdb analysed the RT-PCR reads with MiXCR anew, one entry per CDR3 protein. The table records a few hundred thousand distinct CDR3 sequences, 12% to 15% of them present only once. Specimen: PBMCs from blood, collected 11 to 12 days after vaccination. These receptors came from a man aged 50 or older who received an inactivated influenza vaccine.

Only a few counts were recorded for this clonotype. The chain recombines TRBV3-1 with TRBJ2-3, with a weak D call TRBD2 (5 bases). Germline V gene lookup returns CDR1 LGHDT and CDR2 YNNKEL (reference sequence). The CDR3 length is 15 residues. V gave up 6 bases and J gave up 6 bases, with 19 bases separating them. The CDR3 reads CASSTVGGSGDTQYF. In nucleotides, the CDR3 is TGTGCCAGCAGTACTGTGGGCGGCTCGGGGGATACGCAGTATTTT.

The V gene is TRBV11-2, the J gene TRBJ2-7; D remains unclear. Trimming cost V 0 bases and J 0 bases, with 9 bases left between them. The CDR3 is 15 amino acids. Germline V lookup: CDR1 SGHAT, CDR2 FQNNGV. The CDR3 is CASSLDPGNSYEQYF. CDR3 coding DNA: TGTGCCAGCAGCTTAGATCCCGGAAACTCCTACGAGCAGTACTTC.

In its sample, this clonotype was seen many times. This rearrangement joins TRBV12-3 or TRBV12-4 to TRBJ2-7, with 8 bases fitting TRBD1. The CDR3 runs 14 residues. V lost 5 bases, J lost 3 bases, and 6 bases stayed unmatched. CDR3 protein: CASSRGTGFYEQYF. The CDR3 DNA reads TGTGCCAGCAGTAGAGGGACAGGATTCTACGAGCAGTACTTC.

This rearrangement joins TRBV5-1 to TRBJ2-7, with D unresolved. Trimming took off 0 bases at V and 3 bases at J, with 10 bases between the two ends. CDR3 length: 14 amino acids. CDR1 SGHRS and CDR2 YFSETQ come from the germline V gene. CDR3: CASSLEGTNYEQYF. CDR3 coding DNA: TGCGCCAGCAGCTTGGAAGGTACAAACTACGAGCAGTACTTC.

This clonotype was found many times. This chain uses TRBV2 with TRBJ2-7; D remains ambiguous. The V gene's germline CDR1 is SNHLY and CDR2 FYNNEI. Trimming took 10 bases from V and 2 from J, leaving 9 bases between them. The length of the CDR3 is 11 residues. In nucleotides, the CDR3 is TGTGCCACCTCGATAGCCTACGAGCAGTACTTC. Its protein is CATSIAYEQYF.

The chain joins TRBV4-2 to TRBJ2-1; weak D call: TRBD1 (6 bases). Between the trimmed V and J ends, which lost 0 bases and 3 bases, there was a span of 12 bases. The CDR3 runs to 16 residues. CDR1 LGHNA and CDR2 YNFKEQ come from the germline V gene. The DNA of the CDR3 is TGTGCCAGCAGCCAAGATAGGGGGACACTCTACAATGAGCAGTTCTTC. It is translated as CASSQDRGTLYNEQFF.

This clonotype was seen only a few times. The rearrangement uses TRBV7-9 and TRBJ2-7; TRBD2 matches at 10 bases. The CDR3 length is 17 residues. The germline V gene encodes CDR1 SEHNR and CDR2 FQNEAQ (reference sequence). V lost 2 bases to trimming and J lost 1 base; unmatched junction nucleotides: 8. This CDR3 is CASSLISGGPPSYEQYF. The CDR3 DNA sequence: TGTGCCAGCAGCTTAATTAGCGGGGGGCCTCCTTCCTACGAGCAGTACTTC.

This clonotype was seen a few times. The CDR3, as DNA: TGCGCCAGCAGCTTGGGCGGGGAACCCTCCTACGAGCAGTACTTC. Residues: CASSLGGEPSYEQYF. The rearrangement joins TRBV5-1 to TRBJ2-7, with D perhaps matching TRBD2 (6 bases). This CDR3 is 15 amino acids long. Looked up from germline, CDR1 is SGHRS and CDR2 is YFSETQ. V was trimmed by 0 bases and J by 0 bases, leaving 10 bases between them.

This clonotype appeared once. A junction boundary mismatches the germline segment, possibly from a read error. This chain links TRBV7-9 with TRBJ2-3, with D possibly matching TRBD1 (6 bases). This CDR3 contains 14 residues. Germline CDR1 SEHNR, CDR2 FQNEAQ (reference sequence). The CDR3 reads CASSPGQSTDTRYF. The CDR3 DNA reads as TGTGCCAGCAGTCCCGGACAGAGCACAGATACGCGGTATTTT.